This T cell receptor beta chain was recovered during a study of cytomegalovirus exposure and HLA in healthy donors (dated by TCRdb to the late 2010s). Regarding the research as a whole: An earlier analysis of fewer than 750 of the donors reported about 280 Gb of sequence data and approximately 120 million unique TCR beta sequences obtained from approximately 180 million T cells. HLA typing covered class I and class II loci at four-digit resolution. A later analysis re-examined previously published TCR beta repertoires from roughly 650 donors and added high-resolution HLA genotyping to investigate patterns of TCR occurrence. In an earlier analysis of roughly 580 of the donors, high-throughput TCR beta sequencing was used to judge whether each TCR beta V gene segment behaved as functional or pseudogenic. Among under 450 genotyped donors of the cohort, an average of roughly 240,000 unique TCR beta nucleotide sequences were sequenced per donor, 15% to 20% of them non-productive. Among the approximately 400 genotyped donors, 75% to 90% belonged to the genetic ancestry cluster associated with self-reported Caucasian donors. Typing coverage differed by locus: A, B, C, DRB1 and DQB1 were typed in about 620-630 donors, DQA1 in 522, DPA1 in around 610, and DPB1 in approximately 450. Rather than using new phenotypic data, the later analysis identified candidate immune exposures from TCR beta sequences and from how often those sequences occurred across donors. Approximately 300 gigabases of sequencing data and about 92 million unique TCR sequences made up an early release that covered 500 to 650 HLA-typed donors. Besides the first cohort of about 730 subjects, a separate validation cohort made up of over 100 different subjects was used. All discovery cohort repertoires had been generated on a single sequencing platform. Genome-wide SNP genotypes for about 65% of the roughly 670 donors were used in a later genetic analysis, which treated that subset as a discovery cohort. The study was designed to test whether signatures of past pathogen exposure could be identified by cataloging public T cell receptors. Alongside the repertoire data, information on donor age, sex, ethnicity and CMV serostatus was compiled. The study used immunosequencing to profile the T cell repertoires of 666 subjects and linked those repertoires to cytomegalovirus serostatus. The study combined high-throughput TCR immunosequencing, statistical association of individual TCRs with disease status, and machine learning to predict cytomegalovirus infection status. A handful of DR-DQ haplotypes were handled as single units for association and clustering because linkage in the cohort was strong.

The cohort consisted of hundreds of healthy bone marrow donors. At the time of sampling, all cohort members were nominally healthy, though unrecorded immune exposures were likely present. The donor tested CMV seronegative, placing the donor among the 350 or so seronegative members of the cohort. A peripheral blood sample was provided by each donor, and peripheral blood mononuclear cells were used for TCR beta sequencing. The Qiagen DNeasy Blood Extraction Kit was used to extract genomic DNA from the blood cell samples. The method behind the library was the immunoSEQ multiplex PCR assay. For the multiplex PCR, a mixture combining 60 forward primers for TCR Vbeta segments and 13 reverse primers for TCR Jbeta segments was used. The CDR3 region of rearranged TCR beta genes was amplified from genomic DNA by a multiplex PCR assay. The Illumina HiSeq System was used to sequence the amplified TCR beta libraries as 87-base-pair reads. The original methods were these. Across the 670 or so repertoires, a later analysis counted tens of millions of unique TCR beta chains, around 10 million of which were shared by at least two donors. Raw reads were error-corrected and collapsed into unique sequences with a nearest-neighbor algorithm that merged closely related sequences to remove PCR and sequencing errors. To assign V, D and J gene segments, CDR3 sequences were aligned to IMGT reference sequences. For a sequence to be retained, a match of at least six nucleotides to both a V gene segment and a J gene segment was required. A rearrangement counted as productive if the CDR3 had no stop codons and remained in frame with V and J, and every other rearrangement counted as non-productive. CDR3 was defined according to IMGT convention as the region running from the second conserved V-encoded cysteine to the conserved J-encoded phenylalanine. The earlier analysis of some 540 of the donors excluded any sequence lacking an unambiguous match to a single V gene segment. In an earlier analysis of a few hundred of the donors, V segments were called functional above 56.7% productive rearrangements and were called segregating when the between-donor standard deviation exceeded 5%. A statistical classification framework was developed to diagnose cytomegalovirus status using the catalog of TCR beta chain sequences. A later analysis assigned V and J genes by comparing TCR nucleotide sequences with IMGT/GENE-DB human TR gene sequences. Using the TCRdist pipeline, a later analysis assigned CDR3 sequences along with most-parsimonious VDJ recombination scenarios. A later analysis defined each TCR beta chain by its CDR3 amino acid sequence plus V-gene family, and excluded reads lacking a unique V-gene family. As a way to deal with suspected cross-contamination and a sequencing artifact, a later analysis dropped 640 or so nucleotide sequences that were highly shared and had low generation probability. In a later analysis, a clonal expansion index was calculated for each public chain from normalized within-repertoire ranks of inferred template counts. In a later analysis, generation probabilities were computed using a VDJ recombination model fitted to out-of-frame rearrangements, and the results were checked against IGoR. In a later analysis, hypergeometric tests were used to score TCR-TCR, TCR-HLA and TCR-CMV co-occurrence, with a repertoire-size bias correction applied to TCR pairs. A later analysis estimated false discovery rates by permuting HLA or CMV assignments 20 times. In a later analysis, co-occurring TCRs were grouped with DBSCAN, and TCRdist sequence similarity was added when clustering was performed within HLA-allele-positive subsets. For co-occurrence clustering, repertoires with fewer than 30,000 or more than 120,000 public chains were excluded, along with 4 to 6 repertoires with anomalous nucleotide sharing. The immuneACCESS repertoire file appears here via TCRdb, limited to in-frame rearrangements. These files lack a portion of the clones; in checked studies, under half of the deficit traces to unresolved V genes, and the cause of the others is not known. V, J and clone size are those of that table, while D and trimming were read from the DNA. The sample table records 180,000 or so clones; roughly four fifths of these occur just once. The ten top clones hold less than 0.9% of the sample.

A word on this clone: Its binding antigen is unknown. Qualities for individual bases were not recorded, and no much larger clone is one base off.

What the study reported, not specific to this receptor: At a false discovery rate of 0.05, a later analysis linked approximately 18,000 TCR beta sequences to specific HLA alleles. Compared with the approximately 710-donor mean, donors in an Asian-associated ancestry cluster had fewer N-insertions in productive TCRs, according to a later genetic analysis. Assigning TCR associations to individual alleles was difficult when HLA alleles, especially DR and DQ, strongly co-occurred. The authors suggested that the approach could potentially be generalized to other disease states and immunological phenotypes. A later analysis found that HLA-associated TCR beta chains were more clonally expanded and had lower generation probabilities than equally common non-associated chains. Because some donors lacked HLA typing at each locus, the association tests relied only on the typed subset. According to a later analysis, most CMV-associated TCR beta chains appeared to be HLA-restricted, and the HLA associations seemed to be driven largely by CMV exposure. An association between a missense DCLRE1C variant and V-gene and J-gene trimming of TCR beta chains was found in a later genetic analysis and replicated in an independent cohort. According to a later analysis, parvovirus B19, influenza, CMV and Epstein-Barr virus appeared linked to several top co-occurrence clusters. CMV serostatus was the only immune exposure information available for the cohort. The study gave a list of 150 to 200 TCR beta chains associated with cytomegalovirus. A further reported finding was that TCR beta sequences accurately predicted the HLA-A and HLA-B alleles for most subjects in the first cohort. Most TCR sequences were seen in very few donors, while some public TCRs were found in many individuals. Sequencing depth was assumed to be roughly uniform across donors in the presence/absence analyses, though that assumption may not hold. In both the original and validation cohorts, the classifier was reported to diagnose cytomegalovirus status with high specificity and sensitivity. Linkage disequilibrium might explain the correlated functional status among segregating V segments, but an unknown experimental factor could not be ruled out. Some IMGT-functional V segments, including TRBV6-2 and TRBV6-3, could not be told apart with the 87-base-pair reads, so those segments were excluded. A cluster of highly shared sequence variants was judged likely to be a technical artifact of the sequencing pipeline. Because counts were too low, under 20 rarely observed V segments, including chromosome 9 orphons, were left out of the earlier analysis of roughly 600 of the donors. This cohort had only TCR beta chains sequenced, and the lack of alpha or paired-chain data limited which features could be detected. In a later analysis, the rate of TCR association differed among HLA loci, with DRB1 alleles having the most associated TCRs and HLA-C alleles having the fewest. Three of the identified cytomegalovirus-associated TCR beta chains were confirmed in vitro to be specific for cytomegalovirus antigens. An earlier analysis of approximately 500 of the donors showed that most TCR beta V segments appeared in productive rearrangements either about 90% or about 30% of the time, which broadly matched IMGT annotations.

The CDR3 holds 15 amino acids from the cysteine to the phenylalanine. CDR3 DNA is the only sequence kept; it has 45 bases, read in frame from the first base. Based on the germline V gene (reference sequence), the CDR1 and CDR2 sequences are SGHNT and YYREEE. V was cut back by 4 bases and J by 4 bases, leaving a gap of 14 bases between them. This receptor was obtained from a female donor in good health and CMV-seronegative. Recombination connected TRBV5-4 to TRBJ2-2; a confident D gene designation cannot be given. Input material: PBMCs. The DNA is TGTGCCAGCAGCGTAGACTCCTTGACCACCGGGGAGCTGTTTTTT. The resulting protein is CASSVDSLTTGELFF. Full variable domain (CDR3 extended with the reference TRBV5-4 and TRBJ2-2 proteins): ETGVTQSPTHLIKTRGQQVTLRCSSQSGHNTVSWYQQALGQGPQFIFQYYREEENGRGNFPPRFSGLQFPNYSSELNVNALELDDSALYLCASSVDSLTTGELFFGEGSRLTVL.